Listed below are T cell receptor beta chains from one sample, sequenced in a study of CD8 T cells in Susac syndrome. In TCRdb, the immunoSEQ multiplex PCR reads were re-called with MiXCR into one record per CDR3 protein. The top ten hold less than 0.55% of the sample, which has tens of thousands of distinct CDR3 sequences, roughly 90% seen once. Sequences were obtained from CD8+ T cells from PBMCs. The receptors stem from a human donor with multiple sclerosis. CDR3s include the opening cysteine and the closing phenylalanine or tryptophan. D genes are given only for firm matches. Size is stated for part of the rows, as once, few or many counts, or as a class when the clone is expanded.

j_call	v_call	clone_size	d_call	cdr3_nt	cdr3_aa
TRBJ1-2	TRBV29-1	.	.	TGCAGCGCCCCGAGGGTCGGGGATCGAGGCTACACCTTC	CSAPRVGDRGYTF
TRBJ2-3	TRBV2	.	.	TGTGCCAGCAGTCCGGAGGTGGATACGCAGTATTTT	CASSPEVDTQYF
TRBJ2-7	TRBV5-4	.	.	TGTGCCAGCAGTCAGGAATCCTACGAGCAGTACTTC	CASSQESYEQYF
TRBJ2-3	TRBV5-4	.	TRBD1	TGTGCCAGCAGCACCGGGACAGACACAGATACGCAGTATTTT	CASSTGTDTDTQYF
TRBJ2-6	TRBV10-1	.	.	TGCGCCAGCAGTTCAGGGTTGACTGGGGCCAACGTCCTGACTTTC	CASSSGLTGANVLTF
TRBJ2-1	TRBV9	.	.	TGTGCCAGCAGCGTAGGTCAGCGGAATTACAATGAGCAGTTCTTC	CASSVGQRNYNEQFF
TRBJ1-6	TRBV6-5	.	TRBD1	TGTGCCAGCAGTTACTCCTCTCCTACAGGGGGCTACTCACCCCTCCACTTT	CASSYSSPTGGYSPLHF
TRBJ2-3	TRBV28	.	.	TGTGCCAGCAGTTCGATGGTGACCGACCTTGGGGATACGCAGTATTTT	CASSSMVTDLGDTQYF
TRBJ2-5	TRBV11-2	.	.	TGTGCCAGCAGCTTGTGGCGGCGCAAAGAGACCCAGTACTTC	CASSLWRRKETQYF
TRBJ2-1	TRBV5-1	.	.	TGCGCCAGCAGCCAGGGTGATGGGGGACCCTACAATGAGCAGTTCTTC	CASSQGDGGPYNEQFF
TRBJ2-3	TRBV5-4	.	TRBD1	TGTGCCAGCAGCCCGGACAGGGACTTCACAGATACGCAGTATTTT	CASSPDRDFTDTQYF
TRBJ2-1	TRBV19	.	.	TGTGCCAGTAGTATTGGGGGACGAGGAGAGCAGTTCTTC	CASSIGGRGEQFF
TRBJ2-3	TRBV20-1	.	TRBD2	TGCAGTGCGACTAGGAGACTAGCGGGGCACACAGATACGCAGTATTTT	CSATRRLAGHTDTQYF
TRBJ2-7	TRBV13	.	.	TGTGCCAGCAGCTCCAGGAGGGGAGGATACGAGCAGTACTTC	CASSSRRGGYEQYF
TRBJ2-2	TRBV27	.	TRBD2	TGTGCCAGCAGTTGGACCGGGACTAGCGGGGAGGTTACCGGGGAGCTGTTTTTT	CASSWTGTSGEVTGELFF
TRBJ2-7	TRBV28	.	TRBD2	TGTGCCAGCAGTTCCCATTGGACTAGCGGGTACGAGCAGTACTTC	CASSSHWTSGYEQYF
TRBJ2-2	TRBV19	.	.	TGTGCCGGGGCGGCCGGGGAGCTGTTTTTT	CAGAAGELFF
TRBJ2-1	TRBV20-1	.	.	TGCAGTGCTAGAGACATAGGGTATAGTCCCTACAATGAGCAGTTCTTC	CSARDIGYSPYNEQFF
TRBJ1-2	TRBV7-9	.	.	TGTGCCAGCAGCTTAGCCGGGCCTTCCTATGGCTACACCTTC	CASSLAGPSYGYTF
TRBJ1-1	TRBV29-1	once	.	TGCAGCGTTGATACAGGGTCGAACACTGAAGCTTTCTTT	CSVDTGSNTEAFF
TRBJ1-6	TRBV23-1	.	.	TGCGCCAGCAAGGGCAGGGTGGGGTCACCCCTCCACTTT	CASKGRVGSPLHF
TRBJ2-1	TRBV10-1	.	.	TGCGCCAGCAGTGAGTCCCCCTCTAATGAGCAGTTCTTC	CASSESPSNEQFF
TRBJ2-7	TRBV4-1	once	TRBD2	TGCGCCAGCAGCCATGGGACTAGCGGGAGCAAGTACTTC	CASSHGTSGSKYF
TRBJ2-7	TRBV27	.	.	TGTGCCAGCAATTTTCTCGCCTACGAGCAGTACTTC	CASNFLAYEQYF
TRBJ2-5	TRBV28	once	TRBD1	TGTGCCAGCACCTGGGAGACAGGGGAAGAGACCCAGTACTTC	CASTWETGEETQYF
TRBJ2-4	TRBV5-6	.	TRBD1	TGTGCCAGCAGCTTCGGGACAGGGGCCCCTATTCAGTACTTC	CASSFGTGAPIQYF
TRBJ2-2	TRBV7-3	.	.	TGTGCCAGCAGCTTAACGTCCCTGACAGACACCGGGGAGCTGTTTTTT	CASSLTSLTDTGELFF
TRBJ2-1	TRBV28	.	TRBD2	TGTGCCAGCACACCCCCCGGTCTAGCGGAGACCAATGAGCAGTTCTTC	CASTPPGLAETNEQFF
TRBJ2-7	TRBV29-1	.	.	TGCAGCGTTGGAAGGGGCAGGACAGATTCCTACGAGCAGTACTTC	CSVGRGRTDSYEQYF
TRBJ1-5	TRBV6-7	few	.	TGTGCCACCGGGGATTATCAGCCCCAGCATTTT	CATGDYQPQHF
TRBJ1-1	TRBV28	.	.	TGTGCCAGCACCGGGCAGGGGAACACTGAAGCTTTCTTT	CASTGQGNTEAFF
TRBJ1-2	TRBV19	.	.	TGTGCCAGTAGTATGGCGGCGGCGGGTCGAGACTATGGCTACACCTTC	CASSMAAAGRDYGYTF
TRBJ2-7	TRBV13	once	.	TGTGCCAGCAGCTTAAGGTCTACAGGGAACTACGAGCAGTACTTC	CASSLRSTGNYEQYF
TRBJ2-7	TRBV27	.	TRBD2	TGTGCCAGCAGTGATATAGCGGGAGCCTCCTACGAGCAGTACTTC	CASSDIAGASYEQYF
TRBJ2-7	TRBV18	.	.	TGTGCCAGCTCACCGGAAGGAGTAGAGCAGTACTTC	CASSPEGVEQYF
TRBJ2-5	TRBV4-1	.	TRBD1	TGCGCCACCAGCTCCGGGACAGGGGTTTGGGAGACCCAGTACTTC	CATSSGTGVWETQYF
TRBJ2-1	TRBV2	.	TRBD1	TGTGCCAAGTCCGGGACAGGGGGCAGGAATGAGCAGTTCTTC	CAKSGTGGRNEQFF
TRBJ2-3	TRBV5-1	.	.	TGCGCCAGCAGCTTGGCCGGAGTCTGGACAGATACGCAGTATTTT	CASSLAGVWTDTQYF
TRBJ2-1	TRBV2	once	TRBD2	TGTGCCAGCAGTGAAGGACTAGCATTAGGGTTCTTC	CASSEGLALGFF
TRBJ2-1	TRBV7-8	.	.	TGTGCCAGCAGCTTACTGGGAGGAGGCCAGATCAATGAGGAGCAGTTCTTC	CASSLLGGGQINEEQFF
TRBJ1-1	TRBV19	.	.	TGTGCCAGTAGTAATTTTATGACAGCACGGAACACTGAAGCTTTCTTT	CASSNFMTARNTEAFF
TRBJ2-7	TRBV27	few	TRBD1	TGTGCCAGCAGCTTGGGACAGTCCTACGAGCAGTACTTC	CASSLGQSYEQYF
TRBJ1-1	TRBV3-1	.	.	TGTGCCAGCAGGCAGATGAACACTGAAGCTTTCTTT	CASRQMNTEAFF
TRBJ2-1	TRBV5-1	.	TRBD2	TGCGCCAGCAGCGCCCGGACTAGCGGGGAGGTTTACAATGAGCAGTTCTTC	CASSARTSGEVYNEQFF
TRBJ2-1	TRBV29-1	.	TRBD2	TGCAGCGCAGAGACTAGCGGGAGGGCGGATGAGCAGTTCTTC	CSAETSGRADEQFF
TRBJ2-1	TRBV13	.	TRBD2	TGTGCAACCCCCTCCCGCGGGAGGCCCTACAATGAGCAGTTCTTC	CATPSRGRPYNEQFF
TRBJ1-1	TRBV6-1	.	.	TGTGCCAGCAGTGAAGGGGCAGGGTATCGCACTGAAGCTTTCTTT	CASSEGAGYRTEAFF
TRBJ2-7	TRBV14	.	TRBD1	TGTGCCAGCAGCCACGGACAGGGGGGTTACGAGCAGTACTTC	CASSHGQGGYEQYF
TRBJ2-5	TRBV29-1	.	.	TGCAGCGTTGTGGAGATGTACCAAGAGACCCAGTACTTC	CSVVEMYQETQYF
TRBJ1-5	TRBV2	.	.	TGTGCCAGCGGGACGGAGTATAGCAATCAGCCCCAGCATTTT	CASGTEYSNQPQHF
TRBJ2-7	TRBV7-8	.	.	TGTGCCAGCAGCGAAGACAGGCCCTGGGGTGAGCAGTACTTC	CASSEDRPWGEQYF
TRBJ2-1	TRBV5-4	.	TRBD2	TGTGCCAGCAGCGAGACTAGCGGGAGGGACCTATTCAATGAGCAGTTCTTC	CASSETSGRDLFNEQFF
TRBJ1-5	TRBV6-1	few	.	TGTGCCAGCAGTCCGACGGAAAGCAATCAGCCCCAGCATTTT	CASSPTESNQPQHF